This T cell receptor beta chain was documented in a study of T-cell reconstitution after alpha-beta-depleted transplantation in children. Library preparation (for TCRbeta) was performed with unique molecular identifiers. MiXCR was run by TCRdb on the PCR reads, yielding one entry per CDR3 protein. Among fewer than 350,000 distinct CDR3 sequences, 10% were seen once, and the ten largest hold just under 7.5%. Study outcomes and limitations: Alpha-beta T cells about two months after transplant reportedly derived from several hundred expanded graft clones. Counts and diversity of T cells one year after transplant came mostly from newly produced T cells.

This clonotype was picked up many times. Its matching antigen is unknown. The ends were cut back, 3 bases at V and 4 bases at J, with 16 bases in the middle. Germline lookup yields CDR1 DFQATT and CDR2 SNEGSKA (reference sequence). This CDR3 region has 14 residues. The chain is built from TRBV20-1 and TRBJ2-7; tentative D call: TRBD2 (6 bases). The TCR was taken from a boy in the first two years of life with acute myeloid leukemia, due to receive a stem cell transplant. The sample in question was PBMCs, obtained before TCRalphabeta/CD19-depleted stem cell transplant. CDR3 sequence reads: CSASYEGRLYEQYF. CDR3 DNA sequence: TGCAGTGCTAGTTATGAGGGGAGGTTGTACGAGCAGTACTTC.